This T cell receptor (beta chain) was captured in a study of T cell repertoires in cytomegalovirus infection (dated by TCRdb to about 2019). About the full investigation: The HLA type of each donor mattered for the analysis, because public TCR beta signatures pointed to carriage of CMV infection along with the matching HLA type. Points the paper makes about the study in general: Carriers of CMV infection plus the relevant HLA type were discriminated by the cumulative frequency of public TCR beta family members in the study cohort and in an independent approximately 400-donor cohort. The ex vivo response was dominated by HLA-C-restricted CMV-specific TCR beta clonotypes, and the single most frequent clonotype in two of eight donors was supplied by these HLA-C-restricted clonotypes.

Here V drops 6 bases and J drops 3 bases, and the junction holds 12 bases not matched to any gene. Measured from the cysteine to the phenylalanine, the CDR3 is 17 residues long. Left in the record is the CDR3 DNA by itself, 51 bases read in frame from the first base. The run used an Illumina HiSeq 1500. TCRdb reprocessing: public reads trimmed at Q25 with fastp, clones called with MiXCR, in-frame beta chains kept. Identical CDR3 proteins give one entry, which carries the most common genes and DNA. Present in this sample are about 740,000 distinct CDR3 sequences, 35% to 45% of which were seen just once. 2.5% to 3% of the sample is taken by the ten largest. Of note for this clonotype: No cognate antigen has been identified for it. Base qualities are not provided; no much larger clone lies one nucleotide away.

This sequence was found in a human donor in good health (CMV status not recorded). Some clones in this sample may be carry-over from other donors' samples. Rearrangement joined TRBV12-3 or TRBV12-4 to TRBJ2-1; 9 central bases correspond to TRBD2. Sequences were obtained from PBMCs. The nucleotides read TGTGCCAGCAGGCGTACGCTTAGCGGGGGCCTCTACAATGAGCAGTTCTTC. Its product reads: CASRRTLSGGLYNEQFF.